A single T cell receptor beta chain is shown here with its context. Sequencing used immunoSEQ multiplex PCR; TCRdb keeps in-frame clones, though not all of them. The sample yields around 11,000 clones, nearly 70% seen once. This sample is drawn from a study of sequential checkpoint blockade in melanoma. Overall study context: Randomization was 1:1 between first-line nivolumab→ipilimumab and ipilimumab→nivolumab. Both treatment sequences were followed by maintenance nivolumab.

Regarding treatment: randomized to nivolumab then ipilimumab (arm A) or the reverse (arm B). None of the patients previously received DNA-damaging chemotherapy. Live CD3+CD8+ CD19− CD56− cells were sorted from PBMCs. The germline gives CDR1 MDHEN, CDR2 SYDVKM. Trimming removed 7 bases at V and 2 bases at J, with 14 bases between. This CDR3 has 14 amino acids. The receptor's source is a human donor with melanoma. The starting material was CD8+ T cells sorted from blood (inferred from file names), obtained from a patient given nivolumab and ipilimumab in sequence. This sequence joins TRBV28 and TRBJ1-2; D might be TRBD1 (5 bases). CDR3 region: CASTYRGRNYGYTF. In nucleotides, the CDR3 is TGTGCCAGCACCTATAGGGGCAGAAACTATGGCTACACCTTC.